These 5 T cell receptor beta chains were all obtained from the same sample, sequenced in a study of CD8+ T cells in alopecia areata. Extracted RNA was reverse transcribed into cDNA, the sequencing template. The data were produced by immunoSEQ multiplex PCR, yet TCRdb's version contains in-frame clones alone and is incomplete. There are under 70,000 clones in the sample; about 96% occur only once, and more than 25% lies in the top ten. The sequencing used CD8+ T cells sorted from blood, collected at week 0. Receptors originate from a human donor with alopecia areata.

The gene calls are TRBV7-9 and TRBJ2-3; 14 bases match TRBD2. The CDR3 has 18 amino acids. Germline V lookup: CDR1 SEHNR, CDR2 FQNEAQ (reference sequence). V shed 4 bases, J shed 0 bases, and the junction held 6 bases outside the gene matches. CDR3 bases: TGTGCCAGCAGCTCCTCCGGGACTAGCGGGGGTAGCACAGATACGCAGTATTTT. It specifies CASSSSGTSGGSTDTQYF.

The chain uses TRBV4-3 and TRBJ2-7, with TRBD1 matching over 8 bases. Trimming removed 0 bases from V and 2 bases from J; junction bases left unmatched: 6. From germline, CDR1 is LGHNA and CDR2 YSLEER. This CDR3 contains 16 residues. CDR3 region: CASSQDSTGGPYEQYF. The CDR3, as DNA: TGCGCCAGCAGCCAAGATAGTACAGGGGGGCCCTACGAGCAGTACTTC.

The chain recombines TRBV18 with TRBJ2-5; D assignment may be TRBD1 or TRBD2 (5 bases each). Germline V CDR1 and CDR2: KGHSH, LQKENI. The CDR3 is 13 amino acids. V was cut by 4 bases and J by 4 bases, with 10 bases left in between. The chain's CDR3 is CASSHLGGETQYF. CDR3 DNA sequence: TGTGCCAGCTCACACCTTGGGGGAGAGACCCAGTACTTC. The full variable domain, its missing parts supplied by reference TRBV18 and TRBJ2-5, is NAGVMQNPRHLVRRRGQEARLRCSPMKGHSHVYWYRQLPEEGLKFMVYLQKENIIDESGMPKERFSAEFPKEGPSILRIQQVVRGDSAAYFCASSHLGGETQYFGPGTRLLVL.

The J gene is TRBJ1-3, the V gene TRBV29-1, with no clear D. CDR1 and CDR2 (germline): SQVTM, ANQGSEA. V was pared by 0 bases and J by 0 bases, with 15 bases between. The CDR3 is 17 amino acids. CDR3 amino acids: CSVEDRNHEYSGNTIYF. CDR3 bases: TGCAGCGTTGAAGATAGGAATCACGAGTACTCTGGAAACACCATATATTTT.

The chain has TRBV7-2 and TRBJ2-1; 11 bases are shared with TRBD2. Per germline, CDR1 SGHTA and CDR2 FQGNSA. The junction had 11 bases not matched to a gene; V was cut back by 4 bases and J by 9 bases. The CDR3 is 16 residues long. The CDR3 reads CASSSLAGGPTPEQFF. The CDR3 DNA sequence: TGTGCCAGCAGCTCCTTAGCGGGGGGGCCGACCCCTGAGCAGTTCTTC.